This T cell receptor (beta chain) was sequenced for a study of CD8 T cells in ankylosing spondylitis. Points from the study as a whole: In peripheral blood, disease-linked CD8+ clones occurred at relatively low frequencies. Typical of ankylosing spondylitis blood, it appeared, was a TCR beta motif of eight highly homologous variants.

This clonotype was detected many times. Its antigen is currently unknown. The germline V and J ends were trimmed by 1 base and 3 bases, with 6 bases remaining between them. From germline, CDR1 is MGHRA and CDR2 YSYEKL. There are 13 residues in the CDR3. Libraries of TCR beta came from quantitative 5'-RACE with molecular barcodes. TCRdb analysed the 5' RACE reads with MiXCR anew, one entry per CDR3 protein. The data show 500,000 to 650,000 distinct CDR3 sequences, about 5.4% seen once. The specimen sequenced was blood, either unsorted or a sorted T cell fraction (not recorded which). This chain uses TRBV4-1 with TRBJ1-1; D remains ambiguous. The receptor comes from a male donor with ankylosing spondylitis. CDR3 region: CASSQGVDTEAFF. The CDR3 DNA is TGCGCCAGCAGCCAAGGGGTAGACACTGAAGCTTTCTTT.